What follows describes a single T cell receptor (beta chain). Its antigen is not known. This entry belongs to a study of PD-1 blockade in classical Hodgkin lymphoma. Study results and caveats: The origin of the repertoire differences remains undefined, with disease activity or prior therapy as possible causes. Diminished baseline TCR diversity has been reported in newly diagnosed patients relative to healthy donors. Any patient who commenced nivolumab under 1 year after ASCT was excluded. For complete responders, baseline diversity was comparable to that of newly diagnosed patients.

All patients experienced relapse after autologous stem cell transplantation, and brentuximab vedotin exposure was variable. V gave up 4 bases and J gave up 3 bases; unmatched junction bases: 13. CDR1 and CDR2 from the germline V gene are SGHVS and FNYEAQ. This CDR3 is built from 18 residues. The protocol was immunoSEQ multiplex PCR, while the TCRdb copy is restricted to in-frame clones and leaves out a portion. This table holds 20,000 to 30,000 clones, 69% found once. The V call is TRBV7-6, the J call TRBJ2-1, with 9 bases identical to TRBD2. This clonotype originated in a human donor with classical Hodgkin lymphoma. Source: peripheral blood mononuclear cells (PBMCs), taken at baseline. The DNA of the CDR3 is TGTGCCAGCAGCTCGTACCTCATAGCGGGGGTAGACTACAATGAGCAGTTCTTC. Amino acids: CASSSYLIAGVDYNEQFF.